These 13 T cell receptor beta chains came from one sample sequenced in a study of T cell responses to AZD1222 COVID-19 vaccine. Here immunoSEQ multiplex PCR was the method, and the copy in TCRdb shows in-frame clones only, minus some. The sample lists about 180,000 clones; roughly 88% were seen once. The sequenced sample was peripheral blood, obtained on day 0 of AZD1222 vaccination. The receptor set was obtained from an adult in good health.

This chain joins TRBV27 and TRBJ2-1; 13 bases line up with TRBD2. Germline V lookup: CDR1 MNHEY, CDR2 SMNVEV (reference sequence). This CDR3 has 16 amino acids. V trimming: 6 bases; J trimming: 2 bases; junction bases outside the gene matches: 4. The CDR3 region is CASSRLAGGAYNEQFF. CDR3 coding DNA: TGTGCCAGCAGCCGACTAGCGGGAGGAGCCTACAATGAGCAGTTCTTC.

The chain employs TRBV15 and TRBJ1-1, with no clear D. CDR3 length equals 10 residues. V dropped 4 bases and J dropped 7 bases, with 4 bases sitting between them. The germline gives CDR1 LNHNV, CDR2 YYDKDF (reference sequence). The CDR3, as DNA: TGTGCCACCAGCACAGATGAAGCTTTCTTT. It codes for CATSTDEAFF. Full variable domain (remainder filled in from reference TRBV15 and TRBJ1-1): DAMVIQNPRYQVTQFGKPVTLSCSQTLNHNVMYWYQQKSSQAPKLLFHYYDKDFNNEADTPDNFQSRRPNTSFCFLDIRSPGLGDTAMYLCATSTDEAFFGQGTRLTVV.

The genes are TRBV9 and TRBJ2-7; 15 bases are shared with TRBD2. This CDR3 is 18 amino acids long. Trimming at V came to 4 bases and at J to 0 bases, leaving 8 bases not matched to a gene. CDR1 SGDLS and CDR2 YYNGEE come from the germline V gene. CDR3 bases: TGTGCCAGCAGCCCACAGGGACTAGCGGGAGGCCGCTCCTACGAGCAGTACTTC. As protein: CASSPQGLAGGRSYEQYF.

The V gene is TRBV28, the J gene TRBJ1-2, with D maybe TRBD1 (5 bases). Germline values: CDR1 MDHEN, CDR2 SYDVKM. The CDR3 spans 14 residues. Trimming left V 6 bases short and J 5 bases short, with 16 bases between. The CDR3: CASSHDGTGYGYTF. The CDR3 DNA reads as TGTGCCAGCAGCCACGACGGGACGGGGTATGGCTACACCTTC.

The chain joins TRBV5-6 to TRBJ2-2, with D unresolved. V lost 6 bases and J lost 2, with 11 bases in between. Germline values: CDR1 SGHDT, CDR2 YYEEEE. The CDR3 runs to 14 residues. The CDR3 DNA is TGTGCCAGCACTCTTTCGTATAACACCGGGGAGCTGTTTTTT. The encoded protein is CASTLSYNTGELFF.

CDR3 DNA: TGTGCCAGCAGTTTAAGGGCAGGAGCCTACGAGCAGTACTTC. Amino acid sequence: CASSLRAGAYEQYF. The V call is TRBV27, the J call TRBJ2-7, with no clear D. With 2 bases removed from V and 2 bases from J, the gap between germline ends came to 10 bases. The CDR3 covers 14 residues. Germline-derived CDR1 and CDR2 are MNHEY and SMNVEV (reference sequence).

This chain uses TRBV3-1 (or the pseudogene TRBV3-2) with TRBJ1-5; D gene ambiguous. Germline-derived CDR1 and CDR2 are LGHDT and YNNKEL (reference sequence). The CDR3 totals 13 residues. V lost 1 base and J lost 3, with 4 bases in between. CDR3 protein: CASSQGFNQPQHF. The CDR3 DNA follows: TGTGCCAGCAGCCAAGGTTTCAATCAGCCCCAGCATTTT.

The V call is TRBV12-3 or TRBV12-4, the J call TRBJ1-6; no reliable D call. V was cut by 7 bases and J by 7 bases, with 8 bases left in between. The CDR3 contains 12 residues. CDR3: CASTWVNSPLHF. The CDR3 DNA reads TGTGCCAGCACCTGGGTGAATTCACCCCTCCACTTT.

The chain uses TRBV6-5 and TRBJ1-5, with a tentative D call TRBD1 (6 bases). Germline V CDR1 and CDR2: MNHEY, SVGAGI. The V end lost 6 bases, the J end lost 4 bases, and 16 bases lay between the germline ends. The CDR3 totals 15 residues. The CDR3: CASRPTGFRNQPQHF. The CDR3 DNA reads TGTGCCAGCAGACCCACAGGGTTTAGGAATCAGCCCCAGCATTTT.

The chain links TRBV4-2 to TRBJ1-2; D gene uncertain. This CDR3 has 15 residues. The V end was cut by 0 bases, the J end by 9 bases, with 17 bases between. CDR1 and CDR2 from the germline V gene are LGHNA and YNFKEQ. CDR3: CASSQDYPGGGSYTF. CDR3 DNA sequence: TGTGCCAGCAGCCAAGATTATCCCGGAGGAGGGAGCTACACCTTC.

The chain is built from TRBV5-1 and TRBJ2-7; 8 bases map to TRBD1. V gave up 0 bases and J gave up 5 bases; unmatched junction bases: 4. The CDR3 extends over 14 amino acids. In germline, CDR1 is SGHRS, CDR2 YFSETQ. The CDR3: CASSLVGGQDEQYF. As DNA, the CDR3 is TGCGCCAGCAGCTTGGTAGGGGGACAGGACGAGCAGTACTTC.

The chain joins TRBV6-4 to TRBJ1-1; possible D gene TRBD1, 6 bases. Germline values: CDR1 MRHNA, CDR2 SNTAGT. The V end lost 6 bases, the J end lost 1 base, and 15 bases lay between the germline ends. CDR3 length: 15 amino acids. Written as DNA, the CDR3 is TGTGCCAGCAGACCTTCAGGGGAGACGAACACTGAAGCTTTCTTT. Its translation: CASRPSGETNTEAFF.

J is TRBJ1-1 and V is TRBV28, with TRBD1 identical over 9 bases. Germline CDR1 reads MDHEN; CDR2 reads SYDVKM. After removal of 6 bases from V and 7 bases from J, the junction contained 9 bases not matched to a gene. The CDR3 is 14 amino acids. Here the CDR3 reads CASSWGQGKDEAFF. The CDR3 nucleotides read TGTGCCAGCAGCTGGGGACAGGGTAAGGATGAAGCTTTCTTT.